This entry lists 24 T cell receptor beta chains sequenced from one sample in a study of blood T cell repertoires in COVID-19. Using immunoSEQ multiplex PCR, the repertoire was profiled, and TCRdb retains in-frame clones only, with some absent. Here the sample spans about 210,000 clones, roughly 88% being singletons. Sequenced sample: PBMCs or T cells enriched from blood (not recorded which). These receptors all stem from a woman aged 35 to 49 with acute COVID-19.

The table lists this clone with a count of one. This chain joins TRBV12-3 or TRBV12-4 and TRBJ1-1; no firm D call. The CDR3 is 13 amino acids. V was pared by 1 base and J by 2 bases, with 5 bases between. CDR3 amino acids: CASSLGANTEAFF. The DNA of the CDR3 is TGTGCCAGCAGTTTAGGCGCCAACACTGAAGCTTTCTTT.

The V call is TRBV5-1, the J call TRBJ2-2, with 10 nucleotides matching TRBD2. V dropped 0 bases and J dropped 4; count of bases not matched to a gene: 3. The CDR3 covers 16 residues. CDR1 and CDR2 from the germline V gene are SGHRS and YFSETQ. The CDR3 loop is CASSLAIAGGTGELFF. In DNA form, the CDR3 reads TGCGCCAGCAGCTTGGCCATAGCGGGAGGCACCGGGGAGCTGTTTTTT.

Of note for this clone: Mismatch with germline at one junction end may stem from a read error. The chain is built from TRBV30 and TRBJ2-5, with D uncertain. The length of the CDR3 is 11 residues. The germline V gene encodes CDR1 GTSNPN and CDR2 SVGIG (reference sequence). CDR3 coding DNA: TGTGCCTGGAGTGTAAAGACTGCTCACGACTTC. As protein: CAWSVKTAHDF. The full variable domain, its missing parts supplied by reference TRBV30 and TRBJ2-5, is SQTIHQWPATLVQPVGSPLSLECTVEGTSNPNLYWYRQAAGRGLQLLFYSVGIGQISSEVPQNLSASRPQDRQFILSSKKLLLSDSGFYLCAWSVKTAHDFGPGTRLLVL.

CDR3: CASSLGLTREGYTF. The CDR3 DNA is TGTGCCAGCAGCTTAGGATTGACCCGGGAGGGCTACACCTTC. V is TRBV7-2 and J is TRBJ1-2; D is unresolved. Trimming pared 1 base from V and 8 bases from J, leaving 14 bases between. This CDR3 is 14 amino acids long. Germline lookup yields CDR1 SGHTA and CDR2 FQGNSA.

This chain connects TRBV7-9 to TRBJ2-4, with D perhaps matching TRBD2 (7 bases). The CDR3 consists of 16 residues. Germline CDR1 SEHNR, CDR2 FQNEAQ (reference sequence). Trimming took off 4 bases at V and 0 bases at J, with 13 bases between the two ends. In nucleotides, the CDR3 is TGTGCCAGCAGCTCCTCGGGGGGCATAGCCAAAAACATTCAGTACTTC. Protein sequence: CASSSSGGIAKNIQYF.

This chain links TRBV24-1 with TRBJ1-3; 8 bases are a match to TRBD1. Per the germline V gene, CDR1 is KGHDR and CDR2 is SFDVKD. CDR3 length equals 16 residues. Trimming took 9 bases from V and 0 from J; bases not matched to a gene: 9. CDR3 bases: TGTGCCACCGCCACTCGGGACAGGCTCTCTGGAAACACCATATATTTT. Protein: CATATRDRLSGNTIYF.

V usage is TRBV5-1 and J usage is TRBJ2-3, with 8 bases identical to TRBD1. The CDR3 consists of 16 residues. CDR1 is SGHRS and CDR2 is YFSETQ in the germline V gene. J gave up 0 bases and V 2 bases, and 5 bases lay outside the gene matches. The CDR3 region is CASSFARDRSTDTQYF. As DNA, the CDR3 is TGCGCCAGCAGCTTTGCCCGGGACAGGAGCACAGATACGCAGTATTTT.

The V gene is TRBV5-1, the J gene TRBJ1-6; 8 bases match TRBD1. The CDR3 covers 13 residues. With 4 bases clipped from V and 11 bases from J, the junction kept 5 bases outside the gene matches. CDR1 and CDR2 (germline): SGHRS, YFSETQ. This chain's CDR3 is CASSDRGGTPLHF. The CDR3 nucleotides are TGCGCCAGCAGCGACAGGGGAGGGACACCCCTCCACTTT.

This clone has only a few counts. The rearrangement joins TRBV19 to TRBJ1-1; TRBD1 is a possible D gene (6 bases). Trimming pared 4 bases from V and 5 bases from J, leaving 14 bases between. The V gene's germline CDR1 is LNHDA and CDR2 SQIVND (reference sequence). CDR3 length: 14 amino acids. CDR3 loop: CASSKSQGGTEAFF. CDR3 coding DNA: TGTGCCAGTAGTAAATCACAGGGAGGGACTGAAGCTTTCTTT.

The rearrangement links TRBV30 to TRBJ2-2; maybe TRBD2 (6 bases). Germline V gene sequence: CDR1 GTSNPN, CDR2 SVGIG (reference sequence). V lost 4 bases to trimming and J lost 6 bases, with 15 bases between them. The CDR3 runs to 14 residues. The CDR3 loop reads CAWTRRLGSGELFF. CDR3 nucleotides: TGTGCCTGGACGCGCCGACTAGGATCCGGGGAGCTGTTTTTT. Variable domain in full (rest from reference TRBV30 and TRBJ2-2): SQTIHQWPATLVQPVGSPLSLECTVEGTSNPNLYWYRQAAGRGLQLLFYSVGIGQISSEVPQNLSASRPQDRQFILSSKKLLLSDSGFYLCAWTRRLGSGELFFGEGSRLTVL.

Only a few counts were recorded for this clone. The chain joins TRBV11-2 to TRBJ2-1; tentatively, D is TRBD2 (6 bases). CDR1 is SGHAT and CDR2 is FQNNGV in the germline V gene. The CDR3 is 13 residues long. V was clipped by 5 bases and J by 12 bases, with 17 bases between them. The CDR3 DNA sequence: TGTGCCAGCAGCATCGGGACGGGGGTCGGGCAGTTCTTC. It encodes CASSIGTGVGQFF.

The chain is built from TRBV3-1 (or the pseudogene TRBV3-2) and TRBJ2-1, with 9 bases fitting TRBD2. The CDR3 sequence is 20 residues long. J gave up 2 bases and V 4 bases, and 18 bases lay outside the gene matches. From germline, CDR1 is LGHDT and CDR2 YNNKEL (reference sequence). CDR3 protein: CASSLPGLAGSQLTYNEQFF. The DNA of the CDR3 is TGTGCCAGCAGCCTGCCGGGGCTAGCGGGGAGCCAACTTACCTACAATGAGCAGTTCTTC.

The CDR3: CASSLSFSGREQFF. In DNA form, the CDR3 reads TGCGCCAGCAGCTTGTCATTTAGCGGGAGGGAGCAGTTCTTC. The chain combines TRBV5-1 with TRBJ2-1; 10 bases match TRBD2. Germline V gene lookup returns CDR1 SGHRS and CDR2 YFSETQ. The V and J ends lost 1 base and 10 bases, in that order; junction bases with no gene match: 5. The CDR3 is 14 residues long.

The chain carries TRBV15 and TRBJ1-2, with D perhaps TRBD1 (5 bases). V was cut by 0 bases and J by 7 bases, with 12 bases left in between. The CDR3 has 14 residues. Germline CDR1 LNHNV, CDR2 YYDKDF (reference sequence). The CDR3 protein is CATSRDQRRVGYTF. CDR3 nucleotides: TGTGCCACCAGCAGAGATCAGCGCAGGGTTGGCTACACCTTC.

The chain is built from TRBV6-5 and TRBJ1-2, with D unclear. The CDR3 is made up of 13 amino acids. CDR1 is MNHEY, CDR2 SVGAGI, per germline. Trimming removed 2 bases at V and 3 bases at J, with 7 bases between. The DNA for the CDR3 is TGTGCCAGCAGTTACGGCAGCGACTATGGCTACACCTTC. Its protein product is CASSYGSDYGYTF.

CDR3 nucleotides: TGTGCCTGGAGTGTCGGTGTAGGAATGGGGGGGAGGCTGGATACGCAGTATTTT. Translating gives CAWSVGVGMGGRLDTQYF. The V gene is TRBV30, the J gene TRBJ2-3; 7 bases align to TRBD2. The CDR3 is 18 amino acids. The germline V gene encodes CDR1 GTSNPN and CDR2 SVGIG (reference sequence). V lost 0 bases, J lost 6 bases, and 18 bases stayed unmatched. The full variable domain, its missing parts supplied by reference TRBV30 and TRBJ2-3, is SQTIHQWPATLVQPVGSPLSLECTVEGTSNPNLYWYRQAAGRGLQLLFYSVGIGQISSEVPQNLSASRPQDRQFILSSKKLLLSDSGFYLCAWSVGVGMGGRLDTQYFGPGTRLTVL.

The chain recombines TRBV6-7 with TRBJ2-3, with D unclear. TRBV6-7 is an ORF, with its function uncertain. This CDR3 region has 18 residues. Trimming left V 2 bases short and J 1 base short, with 19 bases between. CDR3 sequence (DNA): TGTGCCAGCAGTTACACGACTCGCCTCATATTTTGCACAGATACGCAGTATTTT. Translated, it gives CASSYTTRLIFCTDTQYF.

This clone was detected ten times or more. V usage is TRBV13 and J usage is TRBJ1-4; 8 positions agree with TRBD1. CDR1 and CDR2 from the germline V gene are PRHDT and FYEKMQ (reference sequence). The CDR3 covers 16 residues. V shed 4 bases and J 0 bases; nucleotides not matched to a gene: 4. The CDR3, as DNA: TGTGCCAGCAGCTCCACGGGACAGGCAACTAATGAAAAACTGTTTTTT. It is translated as CASSSTGQATNEKLFF.

The chain joins TRBV30 to TRBJ2-5; TRBD1 is a possible D gene (6 bases). V lost 2 bases and J lost 2, with 12 bases in between. Germline values: CDR1 GTSNPN, CDR2 SVGIG (reference sequence). The CDR3 has 14 residues. The DNA of the CDR3 is TGTGCCTGGAGTCCGGGACACCCTCAAGAGACCCAGTACTTC. Its protein is CAWSPGHPQETQYF.

V and J are TRBV19 and TRBJ2-2; D is perhaps TRBD2 (7 bases). The germline V gene encodes CDR1 LNHDA and CDR2 SQIVND (reference sequence). The CDR3 sequence is 14 residues long. Between the trimmed V and J ends, which lost 5 bases and 6 bases, there was a span of 13 bases. The CDR3 DNA follows: TGTGCCAGTAGTGTCAGGGGAGGGGCCGGGGAGCTGTTTTTT. Translation: CASSVRGGAGELFF. Variable domain in full (rest from reference TRBV19 and TRBJ2-2): DGGITQSPKYLFRKEGQNVTLSCEQNLNHDAMYWYRQDPGQGLRLIYYSQIVNDFQKGDIAEGYSVSREKKESFPLTVTSAQKNPTAFYLCASSVRGGAGELFFGEGSRLTVL.

Note on this clone: Other DNA sequences within the sample encode an identical CDR3. The rearrangement uses TRBV2 and TRBJ2-7, with TRBD1 matching 9 bases. V lost 4 bases and J lost 0; bases outside the gene matches: 1. The CDR3 spans 14 residues. Germline V gene lookup returns CDR1 SNHLY and CDR2 FYNNEI. The CDR3 coding sequence is TGTGCCAGCAGTGCGGGACAGGGCTCCTACGAGCAGTACTTC. This codes for CASSAGQGSYEQYF. Variable domain in full (rest from reference TRBV2 and TRBJ2-7): EPEVTQTPSHQVTQMGQEVILRCVPISNHLYFYWYRQILGQKVEFLVSFYNNEISEKSEIFDDQFSVERPDGSNFTLKIRSTKLEDSAMYFCASSAGQGSYEQYFGPGTRLTVT.

The CDR3 loop is CASSPPGQGASSEQYF. The CDR3 nucleotides are TGTGCCAGCTCACCACCGGGACAGGGGGCTTCAAGTGAGCAGTACTTC. The chain couples TRBV18 to TRBJ2-7, with 12 bases aligning to TRBD1. Trimming removed 0 bases from V and 7 bases from J; junction bases left unmatched: 7. This CDR3 contains 16 residues. Germline V gene lookup returns CDR1 KGHSH and CDR2 LQKENI. Full variable domain (missing parts from reference TRBV18 and TRBJ2-7): NAGVMQNPRHLVRRRGQEARLRCSPMKGHSHVYWYRQLPEEGLKFMVYLQKENIIDESGMPKERFSAEFPKEGPSILRIQQVVRGDSAAYFCASSPPGQGASSEQYFGPGTRLTVT.

This sequence joins TRBV6-2 or TRBV6-3 and TRBJ1-1, with D tentatively TRBD1 (5 bases). The CDR3 length is 14 residues. Germline V gene lookup returns CDR1 MNHEY and CDR2 SVGEGT. Between the trimmed V and J ends, which lost 2 bases and 2 bases, there was a span of 9 bases. The CDR3 loop is CASSYDSPNTEAFF. CDR3 sequence (DNA): TGTGCCAGCAGTTACGACAGCCCAAACACTGAAGCTTTCTTT.

The J gene is TRBJ1-1, the V gene TRBV4-1; D might be TRBD1 (5 bases). Trimming shortened V by 7 bases and J by 4 bases, and 31 bases separated the two germline ends. The CDR3 spans 19 residues. CDR1 is MGHRA and CDR2 is YSYEKL in the germline V gene. The CDR3 protein is CASTDLLLTKAGRPTEAFF. CDR3 nucleotide sequence: TGCGCCAGCACCGACCTCCTCCTCACCAAAGCGGGGCGCCCCACTGAAGCTTTCTTT.